These 23 T cell receptor beta chains were sequenced from one sample in a study of blood T cell repertoires in COVID-19. Sequencing was performed with immunoSEQ multiplex PCR; in TCRdb, only in-frame clones are kept and a portion is missing. The table shows approximately 140,000 clones, with about 85% occurring only once. The material sequenced was peripheral blood. The source of these receptors is a woman in her sixties with active or convalescent COVID-19.

This chain joins TRBV27 and TRBJ1-2, with D hard to call. The CDR3 has 16 amino acids. Trimming left V 6 bases short and J 3 bases short, with 20 bases between. Germline assignment: CDR1 MNHEY and CDR2 SMNVEV (reference sequence). As DNA, the CDR3 is TGTGCCAGCAGCTATTCATACGGGGATCGGGACTATGGCTACACCTTC. Translated, it gives CASSYSYGDRDYGYTF.

The chain recombines TRBV12-5 with TRBJ1-3; possible D gene TRBD1, 6 bases. The CDR3 totals 16 residues. Between the trimmed V and J ends, which lost 5 bases and 2 bases, there was a span of 16 bases. Per germline, CDR1 LGHNT and CDR2 FRNRAP. CDR3 in amino acids: CASGLNPGVTGNTIYF. CDR3 DNA: TGTGCTAGTGGTCTTAACCCAGGGGTCACTGGAAACACCATATATTTT.

CDR3: CASSQVWPSLGANVLTF. The CDR3 region has the DNA TGCGCCAGCAGCCAAGTATGGCCGTCGTTGGGGGCCAACGTCCTGACTTTC. The chain joins TRBV4-1 to TRBJ2-6; D call uncertain. Trimming took off 1 base at V and 4 bases at J, with 14 bases between the two ends. The CDR3 runs 17 residues. Germline CDR1 and CDR2: MGHRA and YSYEKL.

The chain is built from TRBV10-3 and TRBJ1-3, with D maybe TRBD1 (5 bases). CDR3 size: 13 residues. Between the trimmed V and J ends, which lost 11 bases and 1 base, there was a span of 12 bases. Germline V CDR1 and CDR2: ENHRY, SYGVKD. In DNA, the CDR3 is TGTGCCTCCGACAGAGGATCTGGAAACACCATATATTTT. It specifies CASDRGSGNTIYF.

This clone was found once. This sequence joins TRBV7-3 and TRBJ2-3; 11 bases fit TRBD2. Germline CDR1 and CDR2: SGHTA and FQGTGA. The length of the CDR3 is 15 residues. After removal of 3 bases from V and 5 bases from J, the junction contained 4 bases not matched to a gene. The CDR3 region is CASSFSGGAGDTQYF. CDR3 bases: TGTGCCAGCAGCTTTAGCGGGGGGGCAGGAGATACGCAGTATTTT.

This chain joins TRBV7-2 and TRBJ1-1, with D perhaps matching TRBD1 (5 bases). CDR3 length equals 15 residues. Trimming removed 1 base at V and 1 base at J, with 10 bases between. CDR1 SGHTA and CDR2 FQGNSA come from the germline V gene. DNA of the CDR3: TGTGCCAGCAGCTTAGTTGCGGGGCAGAACACTGAAGCTTTCTTT. Protein product: CASSLVAGQNTEAFF.

The chain employs TRBV19 and TRBJ2-1; TRBD1 matches 9 bases. The length of the CDR3 is 16 residues. The germline CDR1 and CDR2 sequences are LNHDA and SQIVND (reference sequence). V lost 6 bases, J lost 3 bases, and 9 bases stayed unmatched. This CDR3 is CASSGTGQGLYNEQFF. The CDR3 region has the DNA TGTGCCAGTAGCGGGACGGGACAGGGACTCTACAATGAGCAGTTCTTC.

The rearrangement uses TRBV21-1 and TRBJ1-1. TRBV21-1 is reported as a pseudogene. This CDR3 has 13 residues. CDR3 region: CASSFRAGTEAFF. CDR3 coding DNA: TGTGCCAGCAGCTTCAGAGCGGGGACTGAAGCTTTCTTT.

The V gene is TRBV6-2 or TRBV6-3, the J gene TRBJ2-1; the D gene is possibly TRBD1 (5 bases). Per the germline V gene, CDR1 is MNHEY and CDR2 is SVGEGT. This CDR3 is built from 14 residues. V shed 4 bases and J shed 6 bases, with 13 bases lying between them. CDR3 protein: CASSSGHQGNEQFF. Here the CDR3 DNA reads TGTGCCAGCAGTTCCGGACATCAGGGCAATGAGCAGTTCTTC.

The rearrangement uses TRBV5-8 and TRBJ1-2; D call uncertain. Trimming took off 5 bases at V and 6 bases at J, with 14 bases between the two ends. CDR1 is SGHTS, CDR2 YDEGEE, per germline. The CDR3 runs to 13 residues. CDR3 sequence reads: CASRSRLGDGYTF. In DNA, the CDR3 is TGTGCCAGCAGGTCCCGTTTGGGAGATGGCTACACCTTC.

Notes on this clone: Within the sample, other DNA sequences also encode this same CDR3. V usage is TRBV7-2 and J usage is TRBJ2-3; D is undetermined. Looked up from germline, CDR1 is SGHTA and CDR2 is FQGNSA. The CDR3 contains 14 residues. V shed 1 base and J shed 0 bases, with 5 bases lying between them. The CDR3 loop is CASSLGRSTDTQYF. The CDR3 coding sequence is TGTGCCAGCAGCTTAGGCAGGAGCACAGATACGCAGTATTTT.

The chain links TRBV5-1 to TRBJ1-1; D is unresolved. Deletions cut 1 base from V and 3 bases from J, with 13 bases between. Germline CDR1 SGHRS, CDR2 YFSETQ. The CDR3 extends over 15 amino acids. This chain's CDR3 is CASSLLGRTDTEAFF. The CDR3 bases are TGCGCCAGCAGCTTGTTGGGCAGAACGGACACTGAAGCTTTCTTT.

The chain carries TRBV2 and TRBJ1-1; the D gene is possibly TRBD1 (5 bases). CDR1 is SNHLY, CDR2 FYNNEI, per germline. V dropped 6 bases and J dropped 1 base, with 9 bases sitting between them. CDR3 length equals 13 residues. In DNA form, the CDR3 reads TGTGCCAGCAGGGGACTCCGGAACACTGAAGCTTTCTTT. Protein: CASRGLRNTEAFF.

V gene TRBV18 combines with J gene TRBJ2-5, with D hard to call. CDR1 is KGHSH, CDR2 LQKENI, per germline. The CDR3 is made up of 14 amino acids. Trimming left V 4 bases short and J 0 bases short, with 9 bases between. CDR3 sequence: CASSLDKYQETQYF. The CDR3 DNA reads as TGTGCCAGCTCACTTGACAAGTACCAAGAGACCCAGTACTTC.

V is TRBV19 and J is TRBJ1-5; D is unclear. CDR1 is LNHDA, CDR2 SQIVND, per germline (reference sequence). V was clipped by 2 bases and J by 0 bases, with 11 bases between them. The CDR3 sequence is 16 residues long. The CDR3 loop reads CASSIPGFNSNQPQHF. DNA of the CDR3: TGTGCCAGTAGTATACCGGGGTTCAATAGCAATCAGCCCCAGCATTTT.

This sequence joins TRBV10-3 and TRBJ1-5, with TRBD1 matching over 9 bases. CDR1 is ENHRY, CDR2 SYGVKD, per germline. V dropped 9 bases and J dropped 9; count of bases not matched to a gene: 6. The CDR3 runs to 12 residues. This CDR3 is CAMGQGPGPQHF. The CDR3 bases are TGTGCCATGGGACAGGGACCGGGGCCCCAGCATTTT.

The chain has TRBV7-2 and TRBJ2-1; D is perhaps TRBD2 (5 bases). The CDR3 has 13 amino acids. Germline V lookup: CDR1 SGHTA, CDR2 FQGNSA. The V and J ends lost 1 base and 9 bases respectively, with 10 bases between them. CDR3 residues: CASSLVFSGEQFF. The DNA of the CDR3 is TGTGCCAGCAGCTTAGTCTTCAGCGGTGAGCAGTTCTTC.

The chain is built from TRBV5-8 and TRBJ1-5; D perhaps matches TRBD1 (6 bases). Looked up from germline, CDR1 is SGHTS and CDR2 is YDEGEE. The CDR3 has 16 amino acids. The V end lost 4 bases, the J end lost 3 bases, and 17 bases lay between the germline ends. CDR3 DNA: TGTGCCAGCAGCCCCTTGGGAGGGGGGCACAATCAGCCCCAGCATTTT. Protein sequence: CASSPLGGGHNQPQHF. Based on the CDR3 plus reference TRBV5-8 and TRBJ1-5, the full variable domain is EAGVTQSPTHLIKTRGQQATLRCSPISGHTSVYWYQQALGLGLQFLLWYDEGEERNRGNFPPRFSGRQFPNYSSELNVNALELEDSALYLCASSPLGGGHNQPQHFGDGTRLSIL.

The chain uses TRBV7-2 and TRBJ2-3; 10 nucleotides match TRBD2. With V trimmed by 6 bases and J by 2 bases, 5 bases remained unmatched. Germline V gene lookup returns CDR1 SGHTA and CDR2 FQGNSA. CDR3 length equals 15 residues. This CDR3 reads CASSYGLADTDTQYF. CDR3 DNA: TGTGCCAGCAGTTACGGACTAGCGGACACAGATACGCAGTATTTT.

This chain links TRBV4-2 with TRBJ1-5; TRBD1 aligns across 8 bases. The germline V gene encodes CDR1 LGHNA and CDR2 YNFKEQ. The junction had 7 bases not matched to a gene; V was cut back by 0 bases and J by 6 bases. The CDR3 totals 16 residues. The CDR3 protein is CASSQESGQGPQPQHF. CDR3 DNA sequence: TGTGCCAGCAGCCAAGAATCCGGACAGGGCCCTCAGCCCCAGCATTTT.

This clone has a handful of counts. The chain has TRBV7-2 and TRBJ1-6; D unresolved. The length of the CDR3 is 13 residues. The ends were cut back, 1 base at V and 10 bases at J, with 8 bases in the middle. The germline V gene encodes CDR1 SGHTA and CDR2 FQGNSA. The CDR3 DNA follows: TGTGCCAGCAGCTTAGATGGGGAGTCACCCCTCCACTTT. Translating it yields CASSLDGESPLHF. The full variable domain, with the rest looked up from reference TRBV7-2 and TRBJ1-6, is GAGVSQSPSNKVTEKGKDVELRCDPISGHTALYWYRQSLGQGLEFLIYFQGNSAPDKSGLPSDRFSAERTGGSVSTLTIQRTQQEDSAVYLCASSLDGESPLHFGNGTRLTVT.

This clone showed up just a few times. V usage is TRBV7-8 and J usage is TRBJ2-5, with 7 bases matching TRBD2. CDR3 size: 14 residues. Per the germline V gene, CDR1 is SGHVS and CDR2 is FQNEAQ. Unmatched junction bases numbered 7, after V lost 5 bases and J lost 4 bases. The CDR3 sequence: CASSGREGSETQYF. The CDR3 DNA is TGTGCCAGCAGCGGAAGGGAGGGGTCAGAGACCCAGTACTTC.

This CDR3 is CASSIKGIGRNPKYSNQPQHF. The DNA of the CDR3 is TGCGCCAGCAGCATTAAGGGGATAGGACGGAACCCGAAATATAGCAATCAGCCCCAGCATTTT. The chain uses TRBV5-1 and TRBJ1-5; weak D call: TRBD1 (5 bases). The CDR3 loop spans 21 amino acids. The V end lost 4 bases, the J end lost 0 bases, and 29 bases lay between the germline ends. Germline V gene sequence: CDR1 SGHRS, CDR2 YFSETQ. Full variable domain (outside the CDR3, taken from reference TRBV5-1 and TRBJ1-5): KAGVTQTPRYLIKTRGQQVTLSCSPISGHRSVSWYQQTPGQGLQFLFEYFSETQRNKGNFPGRFSGRQFSNSRSEMNVSTLELGDSALYLCASSIKGIGRNPKYSNQPQHFGDGTRLSIL.